Sequencing of this T cell receptor (beta chain) was carried out in a study of cytomegalovirus exposure and HLA in healthy donors. In the PCR, 60 Vbeta and 13 Jbeta primers were used. Sequencing was performed with immunoSEQ multiplex PCR; in TCRdb, only in-frame clones are kept and a portion is missing. The table has about 94,000 clones, 50% to 75% seen once; the top ten hold 3.9%. Trimming cost V 3 bases and J 2 bases; bases outside gene matches: 8. Germline CDR1 reads SGHTA; CDR2 reads FQGNSA. This CDR3 comprises 16 residues. The source of this sequence is a man under 40 in good health and CMV-seronegative. This chain uses TRBV7-2 with TRBJ2-7, with TRBD2 identical over 9 bases. The specimen sequenced was PBMCs. CDR3 sequence reads: CASSFGTSGRTYEQYF. The CDR3 nucleotides are TGTGCCAGCAGCTTTGGGACCAGCGGGAGGACCTACGAGCAGTACTTC.